Each of the 24 T cell receptor beta chains below was sequenced from the same sample in a study. Each CDR3 protein is one row after TCRdb ran MiXCR on the RT-PCR reads. The sample records 650,000 to 800,000 distinct CDR3 sequences, approximately 14% being singletons. Sequenced material: memory CD4+ T cells from blood. These receptors all stem from a female donor in good health, serving as a healthy control.

This clonotype was observed a few times. This chain joins TRBV30 and TRBJ2-2; 7 bases fit TRBD2. The CDR3 is 16 amino acids. V shed 1 base, J shed 2 bases, and the junction held 7 bases outside the gene matches. In germline, CDR1 is GTSNPN, CDR2 SVGIG (reference sequence). Written as DNA, the CDR3 is TGTGCCTGGAGTGGTCCTAGCGGAATTAACACCGGGGAGCTGTTTTTT. Amino acids: CAWSGPSGINTGELFF.

The V gene is TRBV7-9, the J gene TRBJ2-1; D is undetermined. V was shortened by 2 bases and J by 5 bases, with 10 bases between the two germline ends. Germline V gene sequence: CDR1 SEHNR, CDR2 FQNEAQ (reference sequence). The CDR3 is 14 amino acids. The CDR3 loop reads CASSLMNENNEQFF. The DNA of the CDR3 is TGTGCCAGCAGCTTAATGAACGAGAACAATGAGCAGTTCTTC.

This clonotype was seen a handful of times. This sequence joins TRBV5-8 and TRBJ2-3; D is possibly TRBD2 (6 bases). CDR1 is SGHTS and CDR2 is YDEGEE in the germline V gene. The CDR3 sequence is 16 residues long. V was clipped by 5 bases and J by 3 bases, with 19 bases between them. For the CDR3, the DNA is TGTGCCAGCAGGGACGTGGGAGGACCACGAACAGATACGCAGTATTTT. Its translation: CASRDVGGPRTDTQYF.

This clonotype was seen a few times. The chain is built from TRBV5-8 and TRBJ2-1; 8 bases align to TRBD1. V lost 3 bases, J lost 5 bases, and 7 bases stayed unmatched. Germline loops: CDR1 SGHTS, CDR2 YDEGEE. The CDR3 has 15 amino acids. CDR3 in amino acids: CASSSTGGSHNEQFF. For the CDR3, the DNA is TGTGCCAGCAGCTCCACAGGGGGTTCGCACAATGAGCAGTTCTTC.

The chain joins TRBV2 to TRBJ2-7; tentative D call: TRBD1 (5 bases). The CDR3 loop spans 13 amino acids. Germline CDR1 and CDR2: SNHLY and FYNNEI. Trimming removed 1 base at V and 3 bases at J, with 7 bases between. The DNA of the CDR3 is TGTGCCAGCAGTGAAGAGACAGTCTACGAGCAGTACTTC. Translating gives CASSEETVYEQYF.

The chain recombines TRBV30 with TRBJ2-1, with D possibly TRBD2 on 5 matching bases. With 0 bases removed from V and 6 bases from J, the gap between germline ends came to 12 bases. The CDR3 consists of 14 residues. The germline V gene encodes CDR1 GTSNPN and CDR2 SVGIG (reference sequence). The CDR3, as DNA: TGTGCCTGGAGTGTACGGGGTCCCCTCAATGAGCAGTTCTTC. Translation: CAWSVRGPLNEQFF.

There are a few counts of this clonotype. The chain couples TRBV20-1 to TRBJ2-7, with 11 positions matching TRBD2. The V and J ends lost 3 bases and 4 bases, in that order; junction bases with no gene match: 17. CDR3 size: 18 residues. CDR1 is DFQATT and CDR2 is SNEGSKA in the germline V gene (reference sequence). This CDR3 reads CSASDPLAGEKWGYEQYF. CDR3 DNA sequence: TGCAGTGCTAGTGATCCACTAGCGGGAGAAAAGTGGGGATACGAGCAGTACTTC.

The chain uses TRBV6-2 or TRBV6-3 and TRBJ2-1, with 12 bases matching TRBD2. This CDR3 region has 14 residues. With V trimmed by 7 bases and J by 5 bases, 3 bases remained unmatched. The germline gives CDR1 MNHEY, CDR2 SVGEGT. This CDR3 is CASTGLAGNNEQFF. The DNA of the CDR3 is TGTGCCAGCACCGGACTAGCGGGAAACAATGAGCAGTTCTTC.

This clonotype showed up just a few times. The chain joins TRBV20-1 to TRBJ2-2; TRBD2 matches at 9 bases. The CDR3 loop spans 15 amino acids. CDR1 is DFQATT, CDR2 SNEGSKA, per germline (reference sequence). The ends lost 6 bases at V and 4 bases at J; junction bases unmatched: 9. The CDR3 DNA sequence: TGCAGTGCCGGTAGCGGGGGAGCCCCCACCGGGGAGCTGTTTTTT. Encoded protein: CSAGSGGAPTGELFF.

This clonotype was observed a few times. The rearrangement joins TRBV27 to TRBJ2-4, with D perhaps TRBD2 (5 bases). Deletions cut 5 bases from V and 8 bases from J, with 22 bases between. The germline CDR1 and CDR2 sequences are MNHEY and SMNVEV (reference sequence). CDR3 length equals 16 residues. The CDR3 nucleotides are TGTGCCAGCAGTCCCCGAAGGGCGGAGGCCTCAGACATTCAGTACTTC. This gives the protein CASSPRRAEASDIQYF.

The gene calls are TRBV6-1 and TRBJ2-1; 14 bases are shared with TRBD2. This CDR3 spans 17 amino acids. V lost 7 bases to trimming and J lost 9 bases; unmatched junction nucleotides: 14. Germline assignment: CDR1 MNHNS and CDR2 SASEGT. The CDR3 spells CASTSRRLAGGPGEQFF. DNA of the CDR3: TGTGCCAGCACCTCCCGTCGACTAGCGGGAGGGCCGGGTGAGCAGTTCTTC.

In this sample, this clonotype turned up many times. The J gene is TRBJ2-1, the V gene TRBV10-3; D is unresolved. Trimming removed 0 bases at V and 3 bases at J, with 9 bases between. Germline CDR1 is ENHRY and CDR2 is SYGVKD. This CDR3 comprises 15 residues. The CDR3 nucleotides are TGTGCCATCAGTGAGTCGGCACTTCTCTACAATGAGCAGTTCTTC. Translation: CAISESALLYNEQFF.

This clonotype was seen a handful of times. V usage is TRBV7-2 and J usage is TRBJ1-6; no reliable D call. The length of the CDR3 is 16 residues. Germline values: CDR1 SGHTA, CDR2 FQGNSA. V dropped 1 base and J dropped 0 bases, with 7 bases sitting between them. CDR3 sequence reads: CASSLDLNSYNSPLHF. The CDR3 nucleotides read TGTGCCAGCAGCTTAGATCTGAACTCCTATAATTCACCCCTCCACTTT.

This clonotype showed up many times. The chain employs TRBV12-3 or TRBV12-4 and TRBJ2-3; 10 bases line up with TRBD2. The CDR3 runs to 15 residues. The junction had 5 bases not matched to a gene; V was cut back by 5 bases and J by 3 bases. The chain's CDR3 is CASSRAGGPTDTQYF. The CDR3 DNA reads as TGTGCCAGCAGTCGAGCGGGAGGGCCGACAGATACGCAGTATTTT.

This clonotype appeared a few times. V and J are TRBV30 and TRBJ2-1; D is tentatively TRBD1 or TRBD2 (5 bases each). V was trimmed by 2 bases and J by 4 bases, leaving 15 bases between them. The germline V gene has CDR1 GTSNPN and CDR2 SVGIG (reference sequence). The CDR3 consists of 15 residues. CDR3 DNA sequence: TGTGCCTGGAGTAGGGACCGTTATTCTTACAATGAGCAGTTCTTC. Its translation is CAWSRDRYSYNEQFF.

This rearrangement joins TRBV2 to TRBJ1-1; the D is unclear. CDR3 length: 14 residues. Between the trimmed V and J ends, which lost 2 bases and 1 base, there was a span of 8 bases. Germline-derived CDR1 and CDR2 are SNHLY and FYNNEI. CDR3: CASSEQVTNTEAFF. In DNA, the CDR3 is TGTGCCAGCAGTGAACAGGTGACGAACACTGAAGCTTTCTTT. The full variable domain, rest sourced from reference TRBV2 and TRBJ1-1, is EPEVTQTPSHQVTQMGQEVILRCVPISNHLYFYWYRQILGQKVEFLVSFYNNEISEKSEIFDDQFSVERPDGSNFTLKIRSTKLEDSAMYFCASSEQVTNTEAFFGQGTRLTVV.

This clonotype came up a few times. This sequence joins TRBV5-6 and TRBJ1-2; 12 bases are shared with TRBD1. This CDR3 has 15 residues. Germline V lookup: CDR1 SGHDT, CDR2 YYEEEE. The junction had 4 bases not matched to a gene; V was cut back by 3 bases and J by 4 bases. The CDR3 region has the DNA TGTGCCAGCAGCTGGGACAGGGGGCTTGGCTATGGCTACACCTTC. Its protein product is CASSWDRGLGYGYTF. Full variable domain (remainder filled in from reference TRBV5-6 and TRBJ1-2): DAGVTQSPTHLIKTRGQQVTLRCSPKSGHDTVSWYQQALGQGPQFIFQYYEEEERQRGNFPDRFSGHQFPNYSSELNVNALLLGDSALYLCASSWDRGLGYGYTFGSGTRLTVV.

This clonotype was counted many times. CDR3 DNA: TGTGCCATCAGGGGAACTAGCACAGATACGCAGTATTTT. This gives the protein CAIRGTSTDTQYF. The gene calls are TRBV10-3 and TRBJ2-3; D is unresolved. CDR1 and CDR2 (germline): ENHRY, SYGVKD. This CDR3 is 13 amino acids long. Trimming removed 6 bases at V and 0 bases at J, with 7 bases between.

The chain carries TRBV6-2 or TRBV6-3 and TRBJ1-1; no reliable D call. Looked up from germline, CDR1 is MNHEY and CDR2 is SVGEGT. The CDR3 runs to 13 residues. Trimming shortened V by 5 bases and J by 1 base, and 8 bases separated the two germline ends. The CDR3 DNA reads TGTGCCAGCAGTCGGGTGGGGAACACTGAAGCTTTCTTT. Translating gives CASSRVGNTEAFF.

This clonotype was observed at least ten times. The chain joins TRBV5-1 to TRBJ2-3; 10 bases line up with TRBD1. After removal of 0 bases from V and 3 bases from J, the junction contained 4 bases not matched to a gene. Germline loops: CDR1 SGHRS, CDR2 YFSETQ. The CDR3 length is 16 residues. The CDR3 loop is CASSLARDRGTDTQYF. The CDR3 bases are TGCGCCAGCAGCTTGGCTCGGGACAGGGGTACAGATACGCAGTATTTT.

The gene calls are TRBV7-3 and TRBJ2-7, with 11 bases fitting TRBD2. This CDR3 comprises 17 residues. J lost 4 bases, V lost 1 base, and 9 bases had no gene match. CDR1 is SGHTA, CDR2 FQGTGA, per germline. This CDR3 reads CASSLSSGASGRYEQYF. The CDR3 DNA reads TGTGCCAGCAGCTTAAGCTCCGGGGCTAGCGGGAGGTACGAGCAGTACTTC.

Here the CDR3 DNA reads TGTGCCAGCAGCTTATCTGCGAGCTCCTATAATTCACCCCTCCACTTT. Translation: CASSLSASSYNSPLHF. The chain employs TRBV7-2 and TRBJ1-6; no clear D. Deletions cut 2 bases from V and 0 bases from J, with 8 bases between. The CDR3 totals 16 residues. Germline V gives CDR1 SGHTA, CDR2 FQGNSA.

In its sample, this clonotype was seen a few times. The rearrangement uses TRBV4-1 and TRBJ2-7; 11 bases match TRBD2. The CDR3 covers 15 residues. J gave up 3 bases and V 1 base, and 2 bases lay outside the gene matches. Per germline, CDR1 MGHRA and CDR2 YSYEKL. The CDR3 protein is CASSQGLAGLYEQYF. The CDR3 DNA sequence: TGCGCCAGCAGCCAAGGACTAGCGGGACTCTACGAGCAGTACTTC.

The V call is TRBV3-1, the J call TRBJ1-1; D unclear. Germline values: CDR1 LGHDT, CDR2 YNNKEL (reference sequence). This CDR3 has 16 residues. With 0 bases removed from V and 0 bases from J, the gap between germline ends came to 11 bases. The CDR3 DNA is TGTGCCAGCAGCCAAGATCGAGTACAGTTGAACACTGAAGCTTTCTTT. This translates into CASSQDRVQLNTEAFF.